The source of this T cell receptor beta chain is a study of shared clonotypes between healthy human individuals. General observations from the study: Only blood was sampled, and tissue TCR repertoires likely differ from blood ones.

Details on this clone: Its antigen is as yet unknown.

Germline V gene sequence: CDR1 SGHDT, CDR2 YYEEEE. Deletions cut 3 bases from V and 1 base from J, with 4 bases between. This CDR3 contains 13 residues. Clones were read by immunoSEQ multiplex PCR, and TCRdb kept only the in-frame ones, dropping some. The table has 450,000 to 500,000 clones, 70% to 85% seen once. This chain uses TRBV5-6 with TRBJ2-2; the D is unclear. The TCR comes from a woman in her 40s in good health. Some clones in this sample may be carry-over from other donors' samples. Sequences were obtained from PBMCs. This chain's CDR3 is CASSSRNTGELFF. The CDR3 DNA sequence: TGTGCCAGCAGCTCCAGGAACACCGGGGAGCTGTTTTTT.